This T cell receptor (beta chain) was documented in a study of T cell responses to AZD1222 COVID-19 vaccine. Turning to this clone: Its target is unknown.

The method was immunoSEQ multiplex PCR; TCRdb's version includes in-frame clones alone and lacks a portion of them. The top ten hold about 4.6% of the sample, which has 150,000 to 200,000 clones, 85% to 95% seen once. Study observations and caveats: Repertoires were obtained solely post-peak T cell response. Within unmutated variant regions lay the reported targets of nearly half of spike-specific TCRs.

This clonotype was obtained from an adult who received the AZD1222 COVID-19 vaccine. The sample here was peripheral blood, taken 28 days after the second AZD1222 dose.

This CDR3 is CAWSTISTDTQYF. CDR3 coding DNA: TGTGCCTGGAGTACAATTAGCACAGATACGCAGTATTTT. This rearrangement joins TRBV30 to TRBJ2-3; D uncertain. Trimming took 2 bases from V and 0 from J, leaving 6 bases between them. The length of the CDR3 is 13 residues. Germline assignment: CDR1 GTSNPN and CDR2 SVGIG (reference sequence).